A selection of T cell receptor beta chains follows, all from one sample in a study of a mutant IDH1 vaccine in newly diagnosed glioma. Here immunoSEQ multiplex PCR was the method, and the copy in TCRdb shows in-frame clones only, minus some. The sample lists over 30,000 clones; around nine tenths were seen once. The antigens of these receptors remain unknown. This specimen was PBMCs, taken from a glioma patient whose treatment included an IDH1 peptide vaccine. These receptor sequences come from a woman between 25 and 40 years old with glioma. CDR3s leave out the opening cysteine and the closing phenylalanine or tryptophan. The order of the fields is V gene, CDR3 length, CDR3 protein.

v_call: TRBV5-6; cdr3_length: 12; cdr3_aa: ASSPGPPNYGYT
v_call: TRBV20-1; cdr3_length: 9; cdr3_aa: SAIRGRGYT
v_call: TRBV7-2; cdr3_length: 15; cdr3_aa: ASSLAAGIISGNTIY
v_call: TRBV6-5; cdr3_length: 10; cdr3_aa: ASTPGRYGYT
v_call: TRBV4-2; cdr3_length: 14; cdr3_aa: ASKDREFSYNSPLH
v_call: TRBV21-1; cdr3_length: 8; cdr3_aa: ASSKNEQY
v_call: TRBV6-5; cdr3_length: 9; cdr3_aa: ASSYRTEAF
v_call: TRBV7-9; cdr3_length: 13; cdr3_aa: ASSSHSGPTDTQY
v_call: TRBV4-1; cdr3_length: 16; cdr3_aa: ASSQPSSGGVRKNIQY
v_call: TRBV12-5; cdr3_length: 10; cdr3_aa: ASGFAKGEQY
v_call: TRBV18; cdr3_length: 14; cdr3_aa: ASSPLPPAGAYEQY
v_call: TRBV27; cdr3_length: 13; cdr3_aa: ASSLRRTSNQPQH
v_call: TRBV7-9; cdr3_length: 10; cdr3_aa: ASPSGANVLT
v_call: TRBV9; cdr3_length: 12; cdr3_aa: ASGVYGGTDTQY
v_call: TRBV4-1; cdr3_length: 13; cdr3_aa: ASRFSASEYGELF
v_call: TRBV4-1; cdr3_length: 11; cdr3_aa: ASSQLPMNEQF
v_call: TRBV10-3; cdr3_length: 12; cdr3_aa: AISVSAGRDTQY
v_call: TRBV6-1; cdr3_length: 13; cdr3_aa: ASSEALGGSYEQY
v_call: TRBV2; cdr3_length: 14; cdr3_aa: ASNLAGGRSYNEQF
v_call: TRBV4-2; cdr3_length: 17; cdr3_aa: ASSQDSDRDGGMNTEAF
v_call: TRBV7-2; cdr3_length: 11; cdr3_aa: ASSQRSNQPQH